This TCR beta chain was recovered during a study of CD8+ T cells in alopecia areata. About the research overall: Patients remained on tofacitinib for 6 to 18 months and then went 6 months without it.

Lesional scalp punch biopsies and peripheral blood were collected from alopecia areata patients. The length of the CDR3 is 15 residues. Germline V gives CDR1 SGHKS, CDR2 YYEKEE (reference sequence). Trimming cost V 4 bases and J 3 bases, with 14 bases left between them. cDNA serving as the sequencing template came from extracted, reverse transcribed RNA. Repertoires were generated with immunoSEQ multiplex PCR, while TCRdb's copy carries only in-frame clones and drops some. The repertoire includes hundreds of thousands of clones, 65% to 70% of them detected once, and roughly 1.2% sits in the top ten. The sequences come from CD4+ T cells sorted from blood, collected at week 0. The chain combines TRBV5-5 with TRBJ2-1, with D possibly TRBD1 on 5 matching bases. This clonotype was obtained from a human donor with alopecia areata. The CDR3 DNA reads TGTGCCAGCAGCGTTGGGGCGGCGCTCTACAATGAGCAGTTCTTC. Translated: CASSVGAALYNEQFF.